The clone carrying this TCR beta chain was seen once. No antigen is known for it. The source of the sample is a study of blood T cells in healthy people across ages. Whole-study findings and limits: Higher diversity and more naive CD4+ cells were features of long-lived donors, compared to aged donors.

Per germline, CDR1 SGHRS and CDR2 YFSETQ. Trimming left V 5 bases short and J 2 bases short, with 11 bases between. The CDR3 spans 14 residues. Combining a sample-barcoded 5' primer with a J-beta primer mix, a second PCR ran for 7 to 11 cycles. TCRdb redid the calling of the 5' RACE reads with MiXCR, one entry per CDR3 protein. The data hold 800,000 or so distinct CDR3 sequences, with approximately 25% observed a single time. The amount of total RNA extracted per sample was at least 5.5 micrograms. In addition, the sample was reused for a study of T cells of mothers and their children.

This clonotype was obtained from a boy younger than 18 in good health. The sample comprised blood. The V call is TRBV5-1, the J call TRBJ1-5, with D unresolved. The DNA of the CDR3 is TGCGCCAGCAGTGGGAACAGTGGCAATCAGCCCCAGCATTTT. This encodes CASSGNSGNQPQHF.